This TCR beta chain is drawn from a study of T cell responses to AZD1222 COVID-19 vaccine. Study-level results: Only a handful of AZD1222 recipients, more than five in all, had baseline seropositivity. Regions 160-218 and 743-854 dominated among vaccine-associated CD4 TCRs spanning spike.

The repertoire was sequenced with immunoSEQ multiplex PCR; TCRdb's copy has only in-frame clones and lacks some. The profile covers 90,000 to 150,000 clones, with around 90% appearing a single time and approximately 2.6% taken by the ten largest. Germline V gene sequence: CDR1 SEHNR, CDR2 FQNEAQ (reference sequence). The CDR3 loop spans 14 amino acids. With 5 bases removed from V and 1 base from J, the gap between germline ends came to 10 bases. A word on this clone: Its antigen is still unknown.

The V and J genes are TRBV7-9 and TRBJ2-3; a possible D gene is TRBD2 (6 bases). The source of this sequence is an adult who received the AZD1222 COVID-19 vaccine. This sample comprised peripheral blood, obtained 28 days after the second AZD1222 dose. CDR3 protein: CASSPGLRTDTQYF. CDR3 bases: TGTGCCAGCAGCCCGGGACTTCGCACAGATACGCAGTATTTT.